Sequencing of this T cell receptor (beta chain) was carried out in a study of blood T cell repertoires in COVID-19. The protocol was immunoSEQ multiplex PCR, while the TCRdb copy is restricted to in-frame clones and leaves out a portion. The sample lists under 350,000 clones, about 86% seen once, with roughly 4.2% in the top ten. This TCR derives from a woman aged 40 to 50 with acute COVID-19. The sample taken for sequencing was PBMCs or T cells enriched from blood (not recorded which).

CDR3 in DNA: TGTGCCAGCAGCCCAGGCTACGAGCAGTACTTC. It is translated as CASSPGYEQYF. The genes are TRBV7-8 and TRBJ2-7; no firm D call. Germline V gives CDR1 SGHVS, CDR2 FQNEAQ. This CDR3 is built from 11 residues. Deletions cut 5 bases from V and 3 bases from J, with 5 bases between.